A single sample gave rise to the 26 T cell receptor beta chains below, sequenced in a study of PD-1 blockade in mismatch repair-deficient tumors. Method: immunoSEQ multiplex PCR; TCRdb's copy keeps in-frame clones and lacks some. The table lists about 79,000 clones, approximately 80% of them singletons, with over 4.5% in the top ten. Material: peripheral blood, obtained 44 weeks after starting pembrolizumab. These receptor sequences come from an adult with mismatch repair-deficient cancer.

V gene TRBV14 combines with J gene TRBJ1-4; D remains unclear. Germline CDR1 is SGHDN and CDR2 is FVKESK. The ends were cut back, 1 base at V and 7 bases at J, with 4 bases in the middle. This CDR3 comprises 12 residues. The CDR3 nucleotides are TGTGCCAGCAGCCAAGTTAGTGAAAAACTGTTTTTT. Protein sequence: CASSQVSEKLFF. The whole variable domain, filled in from reference TRBV14 and TRBJ1-4, reads EAGVTQFPSHSVIEKGQTVTLRCDPISGHDNLYWYRRVMGKEIKFLLHFVKESKQDESGMPNNRFLAERTGGTYSTLKVQPAELEDSGVYFCASSQVSEKLFFGSGTQLSVL.

Note on this clone: The sample holds other DNA sequences that translate to the same CDR3. V gene TRBV11-3 combines with J gene TRBJ2-5; D is ambiguous. Deletions cut 5 bases from V and 5 bases from J, with 6 bases between. Per germline, CDR1 SGHNT and CDR2 YENEEA. The CDR3 covers 11 residues. The chain's CDR3 is CASSPGETQYF. The DNA of the CDR3 is TGTGCCAGCAGCCCTGGTGAGACCCAGTACTTC.

J is TRBJ1-1 and V is TRBV5-1; TRBD1 agrees at 8 bases. Germline CDR1 and CDR2: SGHRS and YFSETQ. The CDR3 loop spans 14 amino acids. After removal of 4 bases from V and 7 bases from J, the junction contained 9 bases not matched to a gene. For the CDR3, the DNA is TGCGCCAGCAGCCCTACAGGGGGTTCGCGTGAAGCTTTCTTT. Its protein product is CASSPTGGSREAFF.

V is TRBV7-9 and J is TRBJ2-7; D possibly corresponds to TRBD1 (6 bases). Germline V CDR1 and CDR2: SEHNR, FQNEAQ (reference sequence). Trimming cost V 3 bases and J 0 bases, with 12 bases left between them. The CDR3 is 15 amino acids. This CDR3 reads CASSFQTGSSYEQYF. The CDR3 region has the DNA TGTGCCAGCAGCTTCCAGACAGGCAGCTCCTACGAGCAGTACTTC.

The chain recombines TRBV7-9 with TRBJ2-1, with TRBD2 matching 8 bases. Germline CDR1 and CDR2: SEHNR and FQNEAQ (reference sequence). V was clipped by 5 bases and J by 10 bases; unmatched bases: 7. This CDR3 comprises 13 residues. CDR3 sequence: CASSVRASGEQFF. The CDR3 bases are TGTGCCAGCAGCGTACGCGCTAGCGGGGAGCAGTTCTTC.

The chain links TRBV14 to TRBJ2-3, with D possibly matching TRBD1 (6 bases). The CDR3 spans 16 residues. With 0 bases removed from V and 3 bases from J, the gap between germline ends came to 13 bases. Per the germline V gene, CDR1 is SGHDN and CDR2 is FVKESK. CDR3 nucleotides: TGTGCCAGCAGCCAAGATTTGACAGGTCCTACAGATACGCAGTATTTT. Residues: CASSQDLTGPTDTQYF.

This chain links TRBV7-9 with TRBJ2-7; tentatively, D is TRBD2 (5 bases). The CDR3 is made up of 15 amino acids. Germline CDR1 reads SEHNR; CDR2 reads FQNEAQ (reference sequence). With 1 base removed from V and 0 bases from J, the gap between germline ends came to 10 bases. The CDR3 DNA sequence: TGTGCCAGCAGCTTAGGATTTGGGAGCTCCTACGAGCAGTACTTC. Translating gives CASSLGFGSSYEQYF. The full variable domain, its missing parts supplied by reference TRBV7-9 and TRBJ2-7, is DTGVSQNPRHKITKRGQNVTFRCDPISEHNRLYWYRQTLGQGPEFLTYFQNEAQLEKSRLLSDRFSAERPKGSFSTLEIQRTEQGDSAMYLCASSLGFGSSYEQYFGPGTRLTVT.

This chain joins TRBV4-1 and TRBJ2-7; the match to TRBD2 covers 7 bases. Looked up from germline, CDR1 is MGHRA and CDR2 is YSYEKL. The J segment lost 1 base and the V segment lost 0 bases, leaving 15 bases of the junction unmatched. CDR3 length: 19 amino acids. The CDR3 DNA reads as TGCGCCAGCAGCCAAGATCCGCCTAGCGGCTACCGAAATTCCTACGAGCAGTACTTC. Amino acids: CASSQDPPSGYRNSYEQYF.

The chain is built from TRBV5-3 and TRBJ2-1, with D possibly being TRBD1 or TRBD2 (5 bases each). TRBV5-3 is labeled an ORF, and its function is uncertain. V gave up 8 bases and J gave up 6 bases, with 6 bases separating them. This CDR3 comprises 10 residues. CDR3 in amino acids: CARGRNEQFF. The CDR3 DNA reads TGTGCCAGGGGACGCAATGAGCAGTTCTTC.

V and J are TRBV6-5 and TRBJ2-1; D remains ambiguous. Trimming removed 4 bases at V and 3 bases at J, with 10 bases between. The CDR3 contains 14 residues. CDR1 is MNHEY and CDR2 is SVGAGI in the germline V gene. As DNA, the CDR3 is TGTGCCAGCAGTTTGACTGGGTACTACAATGAGCAGTTCTTC. Translated: CASSLTGYYNEQFF.

J is TRBJ2-5 and V is TRBV7-9; TRBD2 matches 7 bases. This CDR3 comprises 16 residues. The V gene's germline CDR1 is SEHNR and CDR2 FQNEAQ (reference sequence). Unmatched junction bases numbered 10, after V lost 1 base and J lost 5 bases. This chain's CDR3 is CASSLGEGLPMETQYF. The DNA of the CDR3 is TGTGCCAGCAGCTTAGGGGAGGGACTCCCAATGGAGACCCAGTACTTC.

The rearrangement uses TRBV18 and TRBJ1-4; tentatively, D is TRBD1 (6 bases). Germline V gene sequence: CDR1 KGHSH, CDR2 LQKENI. This CDR3 region has 15 residues. Trimming left V 4 bases short and J 3 bases short, with 12 bases between. CDR3 residues: CASSLYREANEKLFF. The CDR3 nucleotides read TGTGCCAGCTCACTTTACAGGGAAGCTAATGAAAAACTGTTTTTT.

This chain links TRBV5-1 with TRBJ2-3, with D maybe TRBD1 (5 bases). CDR1 and CDR2 from the germline V gene are SGHRS and YFSETQ. Trimming took off 4 bases at V and 2 bases at J, with 14 bases between the two ends. This CDR3 is built from 15 residues. This CDR3 reads CASSPLGALTDTQYF. CDR3 in DNA: TGCGCCAGCAGCCCTCTAGGGGCCCTCACAGATACGCAGTATTTT. The full variable domain, rest sourced from reference TRBV5-1 and TRBJ2-3, is KAGVTQTPRYLIKTRGQQVTLSCSPISGHRSVSWYQQTPGQGLQFLFEYFSETQRNKGNFPGRFSGRQFSNSRSEMNVSTLELGDSALYLCASSPLGALTDTQYFGPGTRLTVL.

V gene TRBV6-1 combines with J gene TRBJ1-5; D is uncertain. Trimming removed 6 bases at V and 0 bases at J, with 9 bases between. The CDR3 contains 14 residues. The germline V gene has CDR1 MNHNS and CDR2 SASEGT. The CDR3 bases are TGTGCCAGCAGCTTTAGGGCTAGCAATCAGCCCCAGCATTTT. Translated, it gives CASSFRASNQPQHF.

This chain joins TRBV12-5 and TRBJ2-3; TRBD2 matches at 10 bases. The CDR3 length is 16 residues. V shed 0 bases, J shed 4 bases, and the junction held 4 bases outside the gene matches. Germline values: CDR1 LGHNT, CDR2 FRNRAP. CDR3 residues: CASGLVTSGKPDTQYF. As DNA, the CDR3 is TGTGCTAGTGGTTTGGTAACTAGCGGGAAGCCAGATACGCAGTATTTT. Full variable domain (remainder filled in from reference TRBV12-5 and TRBJ2-3): DARVTQTPRHKVTEMGQEVTMRCQPILGHNTVFWYRQTMMQGLELLAYFRNRAPLDDSGMPKDRFSAEMPDATLATLKIQPSEPRDSAVYFCASGLVTSGKPDTQYFGPGTRLTVL.

This chain joins TRBV19 and TRBJ1-2, with 9 nucleotides matching TRBD1. V was clipped by 0 bases and J by 8 bases; unmatched bases: 10. There are 16 residues in the CDR3. Germline CDR1 and CDR2: LNHDA and SQIVND (reference sequence). The CDR3 loop is CASSIDFGTGYYGYTF. The CDR3 DNA sequence: TGTGCCAGTAGTATAGATTTTGGGACAGGGTATTACGGCTACACCTTC.

V gene TRBV29-1 combines with J gene TRBJ2-1, with 10 bases aligning to TRBD2. V gave up 6 bases and J gave up 5 bases; unmatched junction bases: 4. CDR3 length equals 13 residues. Germline V CDR1 and CDR2: SQVTM, ANQGSEA. As DNA, the CDR3 is TGCAGCGTGAAGACTAGCGGGCACAATGAGCAGTTCTTC. It codes for CSVKTSGHNEQFF.

The chain couples TRBV11-3 to TRBJ2-4; 7 bases fit TRBD2. The germline V gene has CDR1 SGHNT and CDR2 YENEEA. This CDR3 region has 16 residues. V was pared by 1 base and J by 6 bases, with 9 bases of the junction left unmatched. The CDR3 loop reads CASSLVNRRGSNIQYF. In DNA form, the CDR3 reads TGTGCCAGCAGCTTAGTGAACCGGCGGGGGTCAAACATTCAGTACTTC.

This clone has only one observation. The V call is TRBV5-1, the J call TRBJ2-7, with 9 nucleotides matching TRBD2. The CDR3 sequence is 14 residues long. CDR1 is SGHRS, CDR2 YFSETQ, per germline. Trimming cost V 2 bases and J 3 bases; bases outside gene matches: 3. The CDR3 region is CASSFSSGSYEQYF. For the CDR3, the DNA is TGCGCCAGCAGCTTCAGTAGCGGGAGCTACGAGCAGTACTTC.

This chain connects TRBV15 to TRBJ2-5, with 12 bases aligning to TRBD2. The CDR3 contains 17 residues. J lost 1 base, V lost 1 base, and 4 bases had no gene match. CDR1 is LNHNV and CDR2 is YYDKDF in the germline V gene (reference sequence). CDR3 protein: CATSRGTSGTGQETQYF. In nucleotides, the CDR3 is TGTGCCACCAGCAGAGGGACTAGCGGGACGGGCCAAGAGACCCAGTACTTC.

This clone is medium-sized by share. The CDR3 nucleotides read TGCGCCAGCAGTGATTCCCACTCCTACGAGCAGTACTTC. Its protein product is CASSDSHSYEQYF. This rearrangement joins TRBV10-1 to TRBJ2-7; D remains ambiguous. This CDR3 is 13 amino acids long. V dropped 3 bases and J dropped 0 bases, with 6 bases sitting between them. Germline-derived CDR1 and CDR2 are WNHNN and SYGVQD (reference sequence).

The chain couples TRBV18 to TRBJ2-7, with D uncertain. The V end was cut by 6 bases, the J end by 2 bases, with 11 bases between. This CDR3 has 13 amino acids. Per germline, CDR1 KGHSH and CDR2 LQKENI. The DNA for the CDR3 is TGTGCCAGCTCCCCCGGGCCGCCCTACGAGCAGTACTTC. It translates to CASSPGPPYEQYF.

V is TRBV14 and J is TRBJ1-3; TRBD1 matches at 7 bases. The germline CDR1 and CDR2 sequences are SGHDN and FVKESK. The junction had 3 bases not matched to a gene; V was cut back by 4 bases and J by 0 bases. The CDR3 has 15 amino acids. The CDR3 DNA follows: TGTGCCAGCAGCCGGGACAGAAACTCTGGAAACACCATATATTTT. This gives the protein CASSRDRNSGNTIYF.

The table lists this clone with a few counts. The J gene is TRBJ1-5, the V gene TRBV2; no reliable D call. In germline, CDR1 is SNHLY, CDR2 FYNNEI. The germline V and J ends were trimmed by 4 bases and 2 bases, with 15 bases remaining between them. The CDR3 extends over 16 amino acids. The CDR3 here is CASSGPGLGGNQPQHF. The CDR3 DNA reads as TGTGCCAGCAGTGGACCTGGGTTAGGTGGCAATCAGCCCCAGCATTTT.

This clone has more than one count but fewer than ten. The rearrangement joins TRBV5-1 to TRBJ2-7; no firm D call. V was trimmed by 4 bases and J by 2 bases, leaving 13 bases between them. Germline CDR1 reads SGHRS; CDR2 reads YFSETQ. This CDR3 region has 14 residues. In nucleotides, the CDR3 is TGCGCCAGCAGCCCCCTAGGTGGGACCTACGAGCAGTACTTC. This gives the protein CASSPLGGTYEQYF.

The V call is TRBV7-9, the J call TRBJ2-1; D is unclear. Germline values: CDR1 SEHNR, CDR2 FQNEAQ (reference sequence). V was pared by 5 bases and J by 9 bases, with 14 bases between. The CDR3 is made up of 13 amino acids. The CDR3 sequence: CASSVRRDGEQFF. The CDR3 nucleotides are TGTGCCAGCAGCGTCCGAAGGGATGGTGAGCAGTTCTTC.